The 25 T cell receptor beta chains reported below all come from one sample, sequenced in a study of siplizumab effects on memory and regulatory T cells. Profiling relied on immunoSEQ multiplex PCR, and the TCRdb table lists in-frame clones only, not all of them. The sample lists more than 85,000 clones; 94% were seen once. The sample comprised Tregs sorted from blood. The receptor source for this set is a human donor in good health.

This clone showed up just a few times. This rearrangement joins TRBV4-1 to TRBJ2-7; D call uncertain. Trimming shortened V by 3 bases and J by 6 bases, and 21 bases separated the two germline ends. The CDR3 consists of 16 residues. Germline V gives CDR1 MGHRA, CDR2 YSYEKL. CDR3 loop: CASSHGISRRDREQYF. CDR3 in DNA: TGCGCCAGCAGCCATGGCATTAGCCGGCGAGACCGCGAGCAGTACTTC.

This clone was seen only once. The chain's CDR3 is CASSKQSSGNTIYF. The CDR3 nucleotides read TGTGCCAGCAGTAAACAGAGCTCTGGAAACACCATATATTTT. The chain employs TRBV27 and TRBJ1-3, with no clear D. The V end was cut by 5 bases, the J end by 0 bases, with 8 bases between. Germline V gene sequence: CDR1 MNHEY, CDR2 SMNVEV (reference sequence). The CDR3 contains 14 residues.

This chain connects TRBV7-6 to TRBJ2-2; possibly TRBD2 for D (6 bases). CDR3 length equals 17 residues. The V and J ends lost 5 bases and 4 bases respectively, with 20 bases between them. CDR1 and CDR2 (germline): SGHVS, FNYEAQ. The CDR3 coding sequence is TGTGCCAGCAGCCAGAAGACTAGTCCAGCTAGCACCGGGGAGCTGTTTTTT. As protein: CASSQKTSPASTGELFF.

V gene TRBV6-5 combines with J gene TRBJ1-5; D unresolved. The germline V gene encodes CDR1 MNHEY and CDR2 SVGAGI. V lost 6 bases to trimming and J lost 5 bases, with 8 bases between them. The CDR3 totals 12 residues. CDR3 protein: CASRNGDQPQHF. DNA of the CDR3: TGTGCCAGCAGAAACGGGGATCAGCCCCAGCATTTT.

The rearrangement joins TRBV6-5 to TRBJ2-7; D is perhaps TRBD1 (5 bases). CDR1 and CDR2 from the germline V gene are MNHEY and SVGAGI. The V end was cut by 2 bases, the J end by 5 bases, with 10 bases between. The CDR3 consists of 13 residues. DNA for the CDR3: TGTGCCAGCAGTTACAGGGGCGCCCACGAGCAGTACTTC. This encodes CASSYRGAHEQYF.

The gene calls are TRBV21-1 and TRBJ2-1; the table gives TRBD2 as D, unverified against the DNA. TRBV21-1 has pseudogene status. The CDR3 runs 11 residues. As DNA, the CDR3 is TGTGCCAGCGCGACTTTCAATGAGCAGTTCTTC. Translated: CASATFNEQFF.

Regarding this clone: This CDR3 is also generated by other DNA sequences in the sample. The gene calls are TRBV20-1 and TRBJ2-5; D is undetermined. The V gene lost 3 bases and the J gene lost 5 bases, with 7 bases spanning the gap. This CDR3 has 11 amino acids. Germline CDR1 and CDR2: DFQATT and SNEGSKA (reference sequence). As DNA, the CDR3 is TGCAGTGCTAGTCCTGGGGAGACCCAGTACTTC. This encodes CSASPGETQYF.

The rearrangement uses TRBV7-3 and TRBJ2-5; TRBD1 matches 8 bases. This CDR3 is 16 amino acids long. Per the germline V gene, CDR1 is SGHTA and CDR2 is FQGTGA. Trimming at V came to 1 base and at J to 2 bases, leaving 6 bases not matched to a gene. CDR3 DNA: TGTGCCAGCAGCTTAAGGGGGGACAGGATGCAAGAGACCCAGTACTTC. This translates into CASSLRGDRMQETQYF. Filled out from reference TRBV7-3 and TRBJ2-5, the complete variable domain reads GAGVSQTPSNKVTEKGKYVELRCDPISGHTALYWYRQSLGQGPEFLIYFQGTGAADDSGLPNDRFFAVRPEGSVSTLKIQRTERGDSAVYLCASSLRGDRMQETQYFGPGTRLLVL.

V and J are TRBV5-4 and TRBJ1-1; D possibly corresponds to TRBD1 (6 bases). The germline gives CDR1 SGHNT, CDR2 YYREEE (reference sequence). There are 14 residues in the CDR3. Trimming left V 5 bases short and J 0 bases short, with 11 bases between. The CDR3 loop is CASSSQGMNTEAFF. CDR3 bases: TGTGCCAGCAGTTCGCAGGGGATGAACACTGAAGCTTTCTTT.

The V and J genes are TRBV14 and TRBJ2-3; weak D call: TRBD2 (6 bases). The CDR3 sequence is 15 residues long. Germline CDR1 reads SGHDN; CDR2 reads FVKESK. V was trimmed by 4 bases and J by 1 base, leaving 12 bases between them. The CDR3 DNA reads TGTGCCAGCAGCCGCCTAGCGCACCGCACAGATACGCAGTATTTT. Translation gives CASSRLAHRTDTQYF.

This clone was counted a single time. CDR3 residues: CASSSRTSGSAYEQYF. DNA for the CDR3: TGTGCCAGCAGCAGTCGGACTAGCGGGAGCGCCTACGAGCAGTACTTC. This chain connects TRBV4-2 to TRBJ2-7; 13 bases align to TRBD2. This CDR3 spans 16 amino acids. From germline, CDR1 is LGHNA and CDR2 YNFKEQ. V lost 5 bases to trimming and J lost 2 bases; unmatched junction nucleotides: 6.

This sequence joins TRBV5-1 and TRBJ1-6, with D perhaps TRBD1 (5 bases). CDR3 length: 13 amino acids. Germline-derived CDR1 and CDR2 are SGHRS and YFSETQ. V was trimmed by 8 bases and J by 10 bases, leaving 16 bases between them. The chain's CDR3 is CASTGGNESPLHF. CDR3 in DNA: TGCGCCAGTACGGGGGGTAACGAGTCACCCCTCCACTTT.

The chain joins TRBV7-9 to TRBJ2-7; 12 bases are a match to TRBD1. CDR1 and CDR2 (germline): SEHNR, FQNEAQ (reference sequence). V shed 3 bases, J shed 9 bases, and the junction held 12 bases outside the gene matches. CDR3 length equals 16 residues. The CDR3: CASSFGTGGAGWRQYF. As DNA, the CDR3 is TGTGCCAGCAGCTTCGGGACAGGGGGCGCCGGATGGAGGCAGTACTTC.

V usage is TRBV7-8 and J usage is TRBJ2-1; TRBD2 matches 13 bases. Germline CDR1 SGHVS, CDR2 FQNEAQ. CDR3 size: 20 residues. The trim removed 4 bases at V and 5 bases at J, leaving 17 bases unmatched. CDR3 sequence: CASSSKPRLLAGGLNNEQFF. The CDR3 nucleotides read TGTGCCAGCAGCTCGAAGCCCCGATTACTAGCGGGAGGGCTCAACAATGAGCAGTTCTTC.

This chain's CDR3 is CARENPPPRLNTGELFF. CDR3 DNA sequence: TGTGCTAGGGAAAACCCCCCTCCCCGCTTAAACACCGGGGAGCTGTTTTTT. The chain combines TRBV12-5 with TRBJ2-2; D uncertain. Germline loops: CDR1 LGHNT, CDR2 FRNRAP. With 9 bases removed from V and 2 bases from J, the gap between germline ends came to 22 bases. The length of the CDR3 is 17 residues.

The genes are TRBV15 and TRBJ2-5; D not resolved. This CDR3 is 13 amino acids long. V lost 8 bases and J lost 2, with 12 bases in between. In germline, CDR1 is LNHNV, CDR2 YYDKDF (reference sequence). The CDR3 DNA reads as TGTGCCACCGCAACAGTCGGGCAAGAGACCCAGTACTTC. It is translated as CATATVGQETQYF.

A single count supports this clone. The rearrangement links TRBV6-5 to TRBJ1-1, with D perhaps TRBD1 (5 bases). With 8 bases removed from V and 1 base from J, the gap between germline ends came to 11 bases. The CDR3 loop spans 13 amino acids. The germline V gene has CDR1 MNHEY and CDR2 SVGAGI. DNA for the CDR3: TGTGCCAGCGGGGGATGGCGGAACACTGAAGCTTTCTTT. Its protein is CASGGWRNTEAFF.

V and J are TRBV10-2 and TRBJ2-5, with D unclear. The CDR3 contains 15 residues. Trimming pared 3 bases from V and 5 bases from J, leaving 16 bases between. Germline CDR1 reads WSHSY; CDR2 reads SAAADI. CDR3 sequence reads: CASSDGQRVMETQYF. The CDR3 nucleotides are TGCGCCAGCAGTGATGGGCAAAGGGTTATGGAGACCCAGTACTTC.

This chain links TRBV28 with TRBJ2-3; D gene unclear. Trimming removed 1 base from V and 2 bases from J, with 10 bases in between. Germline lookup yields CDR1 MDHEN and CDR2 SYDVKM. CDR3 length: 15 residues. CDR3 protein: CASSLSRTTTDTQYF. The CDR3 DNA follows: TGTGCCAGCAGTTTATCCCGGACCACCACAGATACGCAGTATTTT. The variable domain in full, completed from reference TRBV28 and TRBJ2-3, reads DVKVTQSSRYLVKRTGEKVFLECVQDMDHENMFWYRQDPGLGLRLIYFSYDVKMKEKGDIPEGYSVSREKKERFSLILESASTNQTSMYLCASSLSRTTTDTQYFGPGTRLTVL.

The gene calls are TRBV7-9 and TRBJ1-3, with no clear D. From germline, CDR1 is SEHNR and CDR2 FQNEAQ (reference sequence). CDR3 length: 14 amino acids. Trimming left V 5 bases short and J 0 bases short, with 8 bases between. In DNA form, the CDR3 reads TGTGCCAGCAGCAGTCATGTCTCTGGAAACACCATATATTTT. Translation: CASSSHVSGNTIYF.

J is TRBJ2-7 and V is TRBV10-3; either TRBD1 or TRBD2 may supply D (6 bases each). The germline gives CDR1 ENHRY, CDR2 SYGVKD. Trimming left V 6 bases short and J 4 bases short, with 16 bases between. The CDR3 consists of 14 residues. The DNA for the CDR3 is TGTGCCATCAGGACGACAGGAGGGCGGTACGAGCAGTACTTC. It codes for CAIRTTGGRYEQYF.

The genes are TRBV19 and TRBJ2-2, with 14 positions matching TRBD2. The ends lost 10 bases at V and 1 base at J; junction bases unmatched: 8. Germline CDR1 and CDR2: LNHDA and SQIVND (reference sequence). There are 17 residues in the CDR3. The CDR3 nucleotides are TGTGCCACCCATGGACTAGCGGGAGGACTGAACACCGGGGAGCTGTTTTTT. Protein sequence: CATHGLAGGLNTGELFF.

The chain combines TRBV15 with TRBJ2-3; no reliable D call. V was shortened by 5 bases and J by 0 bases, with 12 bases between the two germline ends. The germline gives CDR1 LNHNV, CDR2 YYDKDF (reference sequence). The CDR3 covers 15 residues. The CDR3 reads CATSRGMGSTDTQYF. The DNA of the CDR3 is TGTGCCACCAGCCGAGGTATGGGGAGCACAGATACGCAGTATTTT.

CDR3 sequence (DNA): TGCAGCATCATCACTCGATTGACAGGACTCGAGCAGTACTTC. This encodes CSIITRLTGLEQYF. The chain carries TRBV29-1 and TRBJ2-7; D may be TRBD1 (6 bases). CDR3 size: 14 residues. Trimming took 8 bases from V and 6 from J, leaving 23 bases between them. The germline gives CDR1 SQVTM, CDR2 ANQGSEA.

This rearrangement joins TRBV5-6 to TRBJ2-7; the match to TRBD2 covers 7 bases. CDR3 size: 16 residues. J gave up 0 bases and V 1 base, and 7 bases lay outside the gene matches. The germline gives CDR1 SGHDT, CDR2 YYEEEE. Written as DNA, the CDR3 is TGTGCCAGCAGCTTGAACCGAGCGGGAAACTCCTACGAGCAGTACTTC. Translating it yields CASSLNRAGNSYEQYF.